This T cell receptor beta chain derives from a study of T cell changes during pregnancy in multiple sclerosis. Produced via immunoSEQ multiplex PCR; TCRdb's table is partial and in-frame only. The repertoire holds approximately 100,000 clones, with around 93% as singletons. CDR3 length: 17 residues. J was trimmed by 3 bases and V by 2 bases; bases with no gene match: 11. Germline loops: CDR1 GTSNPN, CDR2 SVGIG (reference sequence). The clonotype comes from a female donor with multiple sclerosis, enrolled in a pregnancy study. J is TRBJ2-5 and V is TRBV30; 11 bases agree with TRBD2. The source material was peripheral blood, sampled before pregnancy. CDR3 loop: CAWSRIGVSGREETQYF. CDR3 DNA: TGTGCCTGGAGTAGGATAGGAGTTAGCGGGAGGGAAGAGACCCAGTACTTC.